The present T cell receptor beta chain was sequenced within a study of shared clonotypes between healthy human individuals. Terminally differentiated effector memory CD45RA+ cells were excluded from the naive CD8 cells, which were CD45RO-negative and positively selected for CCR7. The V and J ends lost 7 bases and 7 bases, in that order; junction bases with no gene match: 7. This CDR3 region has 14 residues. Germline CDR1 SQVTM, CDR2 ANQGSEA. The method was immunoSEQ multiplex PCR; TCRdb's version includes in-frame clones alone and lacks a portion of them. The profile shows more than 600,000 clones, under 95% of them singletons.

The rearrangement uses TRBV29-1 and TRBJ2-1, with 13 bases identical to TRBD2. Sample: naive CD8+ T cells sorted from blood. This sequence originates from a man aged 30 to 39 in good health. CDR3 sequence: CSARTSGGLNEQFF. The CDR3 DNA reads TGCAGCGCAAGGACTAGCGGGGGCTTAAATGAGCAGTTCTTC.